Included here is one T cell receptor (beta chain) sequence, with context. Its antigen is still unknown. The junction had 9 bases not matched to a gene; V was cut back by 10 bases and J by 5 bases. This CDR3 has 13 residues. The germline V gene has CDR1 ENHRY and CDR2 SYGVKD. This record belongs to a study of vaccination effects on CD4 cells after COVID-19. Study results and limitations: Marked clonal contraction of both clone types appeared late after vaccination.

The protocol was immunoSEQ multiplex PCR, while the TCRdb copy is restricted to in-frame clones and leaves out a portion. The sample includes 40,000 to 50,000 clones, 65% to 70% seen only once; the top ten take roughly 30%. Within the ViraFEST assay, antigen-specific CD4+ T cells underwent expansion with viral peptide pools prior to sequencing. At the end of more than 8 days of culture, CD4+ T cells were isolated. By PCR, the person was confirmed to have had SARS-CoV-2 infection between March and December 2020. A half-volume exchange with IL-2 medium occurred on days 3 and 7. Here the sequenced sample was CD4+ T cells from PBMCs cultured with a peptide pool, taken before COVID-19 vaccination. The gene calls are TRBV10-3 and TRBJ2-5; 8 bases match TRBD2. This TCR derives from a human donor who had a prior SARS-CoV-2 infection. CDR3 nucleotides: TGTGCCACTAAGCGGGAGAGGTGGGAGACCCAGTACTTC. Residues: CATKRERWETQYF.